This T cell receptor (beta chain) was captured by sequencing in a study of OX40 agonist ivuxolimab in advanced cancers. The data were produced by immunoSEQ multiplex PCR, yet TCRdb's version contains in-frame clones alone and is incomplete. The sample records fewer than 80,000 clones, approximately 85% being singletons. Germline CDR1 and CDR2: MNHEY and SVGAGI. CDR3 size: 15 residues. Losses at the gene ends were 3 bases for V and 5 bases for J; bases not matched to a gene: 9. The clonotype comes from an adult with an advanced solid tumor such as melanoma, head and neck, liver or kidney cancer. The sequencing used CD4+ or CD8+ T cells sorted from blood, collected in a trial of the OX40 agonist ivuxolimab. The chain is built from TRBV6-5 and TRBJ2-7, with 8 bases identical to TRBD1. In DNA, the CDR3 is TGTGCCAGCAGTTATCGGGTCAGGGGGCACCACGAGCAGTACTTC. This sequence encodes CASSYRVRGHHEQYF.